Here is one T cell receptor beta chain with its context. This sample stems from a study of blood T cell repertoires in COVID-19. The protocol was immunoSEQ multiplex PCR, while the TCRdb copy is restricted to in-frame clones and leaves out a portion. The sample includes roughly 350,000 clones, 88% of them seen just once. The clonotype comes from a woman aged 45-65 years with active or convalescent COVID-19. Sequencing was performed on peripheral blood.

The CDR3 nucleotides are TGTGCCAGCAGCTTAGGTGTCGGGGGGGCTGGGGCCAACGTCCTGACTTTC. This encodes CASSLGVGGAGANVLTF. The chain employs TRBV11-3 and TRBJ2-6; TRBD2 matches 8 bases. The germline V gene encodes CDR1 SGHNT and CDR2 YENEEA. This CDR3 is 17 amino acids long. V lost 1 base and J lost 2; bases outside the gene matches: 4.